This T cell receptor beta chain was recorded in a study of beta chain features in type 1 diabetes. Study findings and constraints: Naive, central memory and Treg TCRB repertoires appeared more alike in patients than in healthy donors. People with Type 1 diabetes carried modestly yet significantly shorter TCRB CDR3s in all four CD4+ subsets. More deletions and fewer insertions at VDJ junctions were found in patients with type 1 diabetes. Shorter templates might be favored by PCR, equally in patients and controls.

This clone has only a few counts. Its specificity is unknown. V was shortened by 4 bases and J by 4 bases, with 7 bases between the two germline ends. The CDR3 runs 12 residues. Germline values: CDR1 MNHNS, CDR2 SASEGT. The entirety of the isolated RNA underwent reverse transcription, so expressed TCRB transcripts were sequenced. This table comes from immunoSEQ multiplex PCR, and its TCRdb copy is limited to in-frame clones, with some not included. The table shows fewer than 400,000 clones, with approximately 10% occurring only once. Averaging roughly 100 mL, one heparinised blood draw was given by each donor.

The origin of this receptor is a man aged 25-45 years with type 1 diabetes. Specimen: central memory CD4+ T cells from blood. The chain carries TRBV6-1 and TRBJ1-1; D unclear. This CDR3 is CASSGLGTEAFF. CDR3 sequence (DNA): TGTGCCAGCAGTGGTCTGGGCACTGAAGCTTTCTTT.